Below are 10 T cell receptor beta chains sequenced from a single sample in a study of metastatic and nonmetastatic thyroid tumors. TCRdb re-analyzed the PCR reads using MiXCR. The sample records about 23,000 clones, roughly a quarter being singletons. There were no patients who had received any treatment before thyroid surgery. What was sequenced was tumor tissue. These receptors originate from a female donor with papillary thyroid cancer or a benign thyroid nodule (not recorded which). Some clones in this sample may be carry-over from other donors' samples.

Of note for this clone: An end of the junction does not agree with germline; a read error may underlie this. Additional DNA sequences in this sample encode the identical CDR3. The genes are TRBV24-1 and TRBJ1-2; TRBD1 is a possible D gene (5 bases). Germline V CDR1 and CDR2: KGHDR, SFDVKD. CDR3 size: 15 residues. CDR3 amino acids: CATSETSDRVDGYTF. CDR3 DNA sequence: TGTGCCACCAGTGAGACCTCCGACAGAGTGGATGGATACACCTTC.

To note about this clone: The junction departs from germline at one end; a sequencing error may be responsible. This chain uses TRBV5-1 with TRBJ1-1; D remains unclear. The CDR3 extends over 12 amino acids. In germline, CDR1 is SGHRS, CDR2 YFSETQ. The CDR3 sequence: CASILDGSESFF. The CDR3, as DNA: TGCGCCAGCATCTTGGATGGTTCTGAATCTTTCTTT.

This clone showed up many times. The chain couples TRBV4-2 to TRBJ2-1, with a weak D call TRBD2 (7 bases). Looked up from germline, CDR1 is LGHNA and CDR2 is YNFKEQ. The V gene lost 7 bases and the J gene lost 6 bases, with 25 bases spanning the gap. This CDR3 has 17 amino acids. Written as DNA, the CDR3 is TGTGCCAGCACCACCCGAGCTGGGGGGGGCTCATTCAATGAGCAGTTCTTC. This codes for CASTTRAGGGSFNEQFF.

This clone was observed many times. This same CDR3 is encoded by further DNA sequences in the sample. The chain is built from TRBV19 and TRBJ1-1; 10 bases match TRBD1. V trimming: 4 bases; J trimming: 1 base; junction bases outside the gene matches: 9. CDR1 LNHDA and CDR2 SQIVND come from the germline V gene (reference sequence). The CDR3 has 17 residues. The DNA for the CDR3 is TGTGCCAGTAGTACCCCGCCAGGGACAGGGGCGAACACTGAAGCTTTCTTT. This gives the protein CASSTPPGTGANTEAFF. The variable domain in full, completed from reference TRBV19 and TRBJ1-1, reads DGGITQSPKYLFRKEGQNVTLSCEQNLNHDAMYWYRQDPGQGLRLIYYSQIVNDFQKGDIAEGYSVSREKKESFPLTVTSAQKNPTAFYLCASSTPPGTGANTEAFFGQGTRLTVV.

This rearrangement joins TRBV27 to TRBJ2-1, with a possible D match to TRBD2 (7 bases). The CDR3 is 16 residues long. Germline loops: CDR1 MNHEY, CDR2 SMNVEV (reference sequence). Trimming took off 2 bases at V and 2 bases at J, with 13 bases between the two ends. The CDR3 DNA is TGTGCCAGCAGTTTAGCGGGGGCGAGCGCCTACAATGAGCAGTTCTTC. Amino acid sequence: CASSLAGASAYNEQFF.

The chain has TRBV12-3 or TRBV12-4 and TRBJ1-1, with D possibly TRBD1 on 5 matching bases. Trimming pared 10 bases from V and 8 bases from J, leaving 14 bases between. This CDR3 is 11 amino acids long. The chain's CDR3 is CAIIWGVEAFF. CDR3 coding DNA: TGTGCCATCATTTGGGGGGTAGAAGCTTTCTTT.

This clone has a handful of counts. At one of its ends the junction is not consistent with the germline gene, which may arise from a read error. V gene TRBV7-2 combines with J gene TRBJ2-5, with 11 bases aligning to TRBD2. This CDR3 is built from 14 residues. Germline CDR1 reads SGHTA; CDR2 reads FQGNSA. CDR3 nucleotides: TGTGCCAGTACAGGGACTAGCGGTTTAGAGACCCAGCACTTC. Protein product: CASTGTSGLETQHF.

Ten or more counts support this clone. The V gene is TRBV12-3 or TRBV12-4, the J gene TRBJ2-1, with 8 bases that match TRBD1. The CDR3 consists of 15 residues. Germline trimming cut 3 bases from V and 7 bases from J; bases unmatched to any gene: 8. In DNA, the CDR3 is TGTGCCAGCAGTTTTCGCCAGGGGGCAGGAAATGAGCAGTTCTTC. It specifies CASSFRQGAGNEQFF.

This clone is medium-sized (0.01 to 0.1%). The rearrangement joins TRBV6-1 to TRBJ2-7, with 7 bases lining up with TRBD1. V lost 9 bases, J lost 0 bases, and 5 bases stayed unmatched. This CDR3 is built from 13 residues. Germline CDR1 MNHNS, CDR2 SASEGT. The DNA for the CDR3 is TGTGCCAGTTCACAGGGGACCTCCTACGAGCAGTACTTC. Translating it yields CASSQGTSYEQYF.

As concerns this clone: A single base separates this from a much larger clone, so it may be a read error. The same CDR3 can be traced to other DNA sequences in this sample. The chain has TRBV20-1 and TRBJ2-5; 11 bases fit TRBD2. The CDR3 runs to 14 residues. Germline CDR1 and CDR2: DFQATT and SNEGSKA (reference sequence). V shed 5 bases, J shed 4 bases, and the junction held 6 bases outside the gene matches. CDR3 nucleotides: TGCAGTGCTTTGAGACTAGCGGGGTCAGAGACCCAGTACTTC. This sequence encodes CSALRLAGSETQYF.